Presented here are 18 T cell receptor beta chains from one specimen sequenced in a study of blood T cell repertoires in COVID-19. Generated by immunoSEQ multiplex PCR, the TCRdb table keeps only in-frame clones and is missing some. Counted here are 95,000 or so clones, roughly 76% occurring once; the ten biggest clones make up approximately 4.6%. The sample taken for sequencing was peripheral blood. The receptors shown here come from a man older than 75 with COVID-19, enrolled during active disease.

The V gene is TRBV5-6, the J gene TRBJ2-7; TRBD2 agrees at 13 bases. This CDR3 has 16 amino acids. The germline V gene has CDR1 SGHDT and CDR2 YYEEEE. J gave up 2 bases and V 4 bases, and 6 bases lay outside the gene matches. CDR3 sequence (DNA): TGTGCCAGCAGCCCCCCCGGGACTAGCGGGACCTACGAGCAGTACTTC. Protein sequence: CASSPPGTSGTYEQYF.

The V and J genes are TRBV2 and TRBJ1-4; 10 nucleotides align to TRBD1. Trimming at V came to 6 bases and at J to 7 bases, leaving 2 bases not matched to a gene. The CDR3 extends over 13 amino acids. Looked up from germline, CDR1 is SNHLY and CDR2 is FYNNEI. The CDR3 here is CASRGQGPEKLFF. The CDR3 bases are TGTGCCAGCAGGGGACAGGGGCCTGAAAAACTGTTTTTT.

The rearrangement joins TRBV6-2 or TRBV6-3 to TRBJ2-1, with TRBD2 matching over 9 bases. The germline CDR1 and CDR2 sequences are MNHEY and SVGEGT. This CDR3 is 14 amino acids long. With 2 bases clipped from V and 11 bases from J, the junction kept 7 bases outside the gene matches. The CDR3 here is CASSYAGGPGKQFF. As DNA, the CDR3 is TGTGCCAGCAGTTACGCGGGGGGGCCCGGGAAGCAGTTCTTC.

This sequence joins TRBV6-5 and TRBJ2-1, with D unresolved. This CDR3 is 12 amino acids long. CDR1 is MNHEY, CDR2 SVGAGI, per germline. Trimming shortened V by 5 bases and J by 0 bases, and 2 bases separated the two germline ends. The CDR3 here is CASSRSYNEQFF. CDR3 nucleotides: TGTGCCAGCAGTCGCTCCTACAATGAGCAGTTCTTC.

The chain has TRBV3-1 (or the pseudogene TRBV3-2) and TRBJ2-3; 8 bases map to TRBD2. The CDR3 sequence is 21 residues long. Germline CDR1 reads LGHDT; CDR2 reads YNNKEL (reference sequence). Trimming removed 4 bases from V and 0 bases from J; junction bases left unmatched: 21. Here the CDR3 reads CASSPPYPRTSLEFSTDTQYF. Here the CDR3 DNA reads TGTGCCAGCAGCCCCCCATACCCCCGGACTAGCCTCGAGTTTAGCACAGATACGCAGTATTTT.

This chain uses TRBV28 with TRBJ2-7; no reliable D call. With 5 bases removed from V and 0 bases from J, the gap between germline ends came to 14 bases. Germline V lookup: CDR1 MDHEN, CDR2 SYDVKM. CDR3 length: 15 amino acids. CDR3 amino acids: CASSTPGQASYEQYF. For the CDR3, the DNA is TGTGCCAGCAGTACACCAGGCCAGGCCTCCTACGAGCAGTACTTC.

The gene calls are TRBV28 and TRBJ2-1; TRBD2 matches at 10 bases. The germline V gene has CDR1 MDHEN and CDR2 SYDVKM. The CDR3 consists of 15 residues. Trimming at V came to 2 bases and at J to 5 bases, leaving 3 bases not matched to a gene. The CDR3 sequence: CASSLLAGANNEQFF. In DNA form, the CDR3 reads TGTGCCAGCAGTTTACTAGCGGGAGCAAACAATGAGCAGTTCTTC. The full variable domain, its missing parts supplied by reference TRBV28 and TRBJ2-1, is DVKVTQSSRYLVKRTGEKVFLECVQDMDHENMFWYRQDPGLGLRLIYFSYDVKMKEKGDIPEGYSVSREKKERFSLILESASTNQTSMYLCASSLLAGANNEQFFGPGTRLTVL.

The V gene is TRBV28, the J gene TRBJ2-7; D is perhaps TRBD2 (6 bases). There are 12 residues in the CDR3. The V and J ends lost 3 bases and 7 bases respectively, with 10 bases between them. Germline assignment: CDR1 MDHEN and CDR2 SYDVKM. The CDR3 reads CASSFLGGEQYF. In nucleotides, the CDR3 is TGTGCCAGCAGTTTTCTTGGGGGGGAGCAGTACTTC.

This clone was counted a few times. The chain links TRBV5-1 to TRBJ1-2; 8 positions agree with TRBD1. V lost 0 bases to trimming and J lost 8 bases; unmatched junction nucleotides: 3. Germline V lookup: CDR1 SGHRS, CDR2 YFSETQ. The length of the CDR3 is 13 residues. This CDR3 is CASSLGQGAGYTF. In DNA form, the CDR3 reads TGCGCCAGCAGCTTGGGGCAGGGGGCAGGCTACACCTTC.

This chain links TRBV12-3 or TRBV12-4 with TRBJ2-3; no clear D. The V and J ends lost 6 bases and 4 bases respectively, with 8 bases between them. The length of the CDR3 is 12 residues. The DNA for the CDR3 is TGTGCCAGCAGCATGTCCCCAGATACGCAGTATTTT. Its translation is CASSMSPDTQYF.

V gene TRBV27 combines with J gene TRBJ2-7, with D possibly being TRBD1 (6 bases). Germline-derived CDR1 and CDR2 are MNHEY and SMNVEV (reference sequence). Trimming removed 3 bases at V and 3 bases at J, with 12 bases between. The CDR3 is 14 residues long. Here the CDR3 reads CASSFPGHIYEQYF. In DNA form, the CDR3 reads TGTGCCAGCAGTTTCCCGGGACACATCTACGAGCAGTACTTC.

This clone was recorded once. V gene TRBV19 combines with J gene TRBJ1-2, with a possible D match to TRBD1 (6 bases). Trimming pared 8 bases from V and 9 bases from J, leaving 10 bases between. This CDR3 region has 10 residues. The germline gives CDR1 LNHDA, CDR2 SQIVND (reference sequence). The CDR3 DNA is TGTGCCAGTTCAGGGGCCAGCTACACCTTC. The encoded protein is CASSGASYTF.

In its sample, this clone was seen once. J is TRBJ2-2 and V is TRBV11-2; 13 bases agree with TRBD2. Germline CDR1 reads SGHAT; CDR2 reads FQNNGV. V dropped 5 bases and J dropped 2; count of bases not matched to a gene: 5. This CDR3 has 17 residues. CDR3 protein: CASSRTSGGVNTGELFF. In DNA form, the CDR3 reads TGTGCCAGCAGCCGGACTAGCGGGGGAGTTAACACCGGGGAGCTGTTTTTT.

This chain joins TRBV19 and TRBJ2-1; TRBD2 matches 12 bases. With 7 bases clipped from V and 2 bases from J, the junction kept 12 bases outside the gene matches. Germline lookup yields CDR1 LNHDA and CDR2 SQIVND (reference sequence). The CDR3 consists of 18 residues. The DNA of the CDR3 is TGTGCCAGTAAGCGACTAGCGGGAGTCAAAGGGGCCTACAATGAGCAGTTCTTC. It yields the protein CASKRLAGVKGAYNEQFF.

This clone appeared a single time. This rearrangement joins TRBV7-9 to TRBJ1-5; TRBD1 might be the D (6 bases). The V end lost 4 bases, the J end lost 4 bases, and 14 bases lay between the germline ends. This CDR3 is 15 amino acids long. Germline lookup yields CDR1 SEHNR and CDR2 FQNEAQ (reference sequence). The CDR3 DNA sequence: TGTGCCAGCAGCTCCCCAGGGGATCGGAATCAGCCCCAGCATTTT. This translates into CASSSPGDRNQPQHF.

The DNA for the CDR3 is TGTGCCAGCAGCTTACGCCCCCAGGGGATAATTCACGAGCAGTACTTC. Amino acid sequence: CASSLRPQGIIHEQYF. The chain links TRBV7-8 to TRBJ2-7; perhaps TRBD1 as D (6 bases). CDR3 size: 16 residues. The germline V gene has CDR1 SGHVS and CDR2 FQNEAQ. V lost 2 bases to trimming and J lost 5 bases, with 19 bases between them.

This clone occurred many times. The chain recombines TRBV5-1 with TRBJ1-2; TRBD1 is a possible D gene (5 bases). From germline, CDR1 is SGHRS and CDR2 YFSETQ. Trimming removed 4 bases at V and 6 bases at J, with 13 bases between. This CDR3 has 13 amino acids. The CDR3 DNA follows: TGCGCCAGCAGCCCTGCAGGGCTCGATGGCTACACCTTC. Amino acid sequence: CASSPAGLDGYTF.

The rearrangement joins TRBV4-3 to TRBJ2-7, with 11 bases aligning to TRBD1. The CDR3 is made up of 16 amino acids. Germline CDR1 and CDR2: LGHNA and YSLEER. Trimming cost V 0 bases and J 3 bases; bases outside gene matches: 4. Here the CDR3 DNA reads TGCGCCAGCAGCCAAGAAGCCGGGACAGGGGGCTACGAGCAGTACTTC. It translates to CASSQEAGTGGYEQYF.